This T cell receptor beta chain was identified in a study of cytomegalovirus exposure and HLA in healthy donors. About the research overall: Earlier findings included some 120 million unique TCR beta sequences obtained from approximately 170 million T cells. Points from the study as a whole: Researchers reported from a later analysis that most CMV-associated TCR beta chains appeared HLA-restricted. In a later analysis, around 18,000 TCR beta sequences were associated with HLA alleles at 0.05 false discovery rate.

PCR used 60 Vbeta primers and 13 Jbeta primers. The method was immunoSEQ multiplex PCR; TCRdb's version includes in-frame clones alone and lacks a portion of them. The data hold approximately 110,000 clones, with less than 80% observed a single time. As to this clone: Its antigen is not known.

Sequencing was performed on PBMCs. The source is a man aged 30-40 years in good health and CMV-seropositive.

The CDR3 nucleotides read TGTGCCAGCAGCATCGGGACTAGCGGGGGGGCCCATGAGCAGTTCTTC. Residues: CASSIGTSGGAHEQFF. The chain employs TRBV7-6 and TRBJ2-1, with 16 positions matching TRBD2. V lost 5 bases, J lost 8 bases, and 6 bases stayed unmatched. CDR3 length: 16 residues. Germline V gene sequence: CDR1 SGHVS, CDR2 FNYEAQ.